This TCR beta chain was found in a study of neurological immune-mediated disorders. General observations from the study: The greatest TCR clonal expansion occurred in HTLV-1-associated myelopathy and the least in multiple sclerosis, which fell below healthy controls. Expanded clones shared no CDR3 amino acid sequences across subjects, suggesting private repertoires in all groups.

The cDNA was produced through 5'RACE with 10-nucleotide random UMIs. TCRdb re-derived calls from the 5' RACE reads in MiXCR, one entry per CDR3 protein. The sample holds 25,000 to 35,000 distinct CDR3 sequences, around 15% seen once. Preparation of the unsorted libraries drew on 2 million PBMCs stored at -80 C. Trimming took off 4 bases at V and 0 bases at J, with 11 bases between the two ends. CDR3 length: 14 amino acids. Germline CDR1 reads SGHDT; CDR2 reads YYEEEE. In this sample, this clonotype turned up many times. Its antigen is not identified. The clonotype comes from a man in his sixties or seventies in good health. V usage is TRBV5-6 and J usage is TRBJ2-7; a possible D gene is TRBD2 (6 bases). The specimen sequenced was PBMCs. DNA of the CDR3: TGTGCCAGCAGCCGCTGGGACTCCTCCTACGAGCAGTACTTC. Its protein product is CASSRWDSSYEQYF.